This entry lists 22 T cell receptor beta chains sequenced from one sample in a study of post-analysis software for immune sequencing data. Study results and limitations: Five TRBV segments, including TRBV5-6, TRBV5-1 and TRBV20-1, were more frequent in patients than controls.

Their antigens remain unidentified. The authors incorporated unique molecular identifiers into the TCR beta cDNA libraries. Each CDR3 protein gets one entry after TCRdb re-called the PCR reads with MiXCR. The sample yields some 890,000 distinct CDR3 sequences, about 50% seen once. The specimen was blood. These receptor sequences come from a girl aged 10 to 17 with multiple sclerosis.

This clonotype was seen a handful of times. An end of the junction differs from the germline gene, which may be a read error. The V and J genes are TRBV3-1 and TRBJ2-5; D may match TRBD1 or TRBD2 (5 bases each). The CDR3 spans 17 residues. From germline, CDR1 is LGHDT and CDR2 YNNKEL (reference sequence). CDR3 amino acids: CASSQEYGTAAQATQYF. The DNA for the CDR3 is TGTGCCAGCAGCCAAGAGTATGGGACGGCCGCCCAAGCGACCCAGTACTTC.

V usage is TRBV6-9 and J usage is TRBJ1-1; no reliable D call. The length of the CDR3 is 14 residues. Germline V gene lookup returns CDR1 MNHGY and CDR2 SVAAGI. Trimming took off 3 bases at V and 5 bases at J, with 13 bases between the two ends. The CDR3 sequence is CASSYEQGKTEAFF. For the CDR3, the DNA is TGTGCCAGCAGTTACGAACAAGGGAAAACTGAAGCTTTCTTT.

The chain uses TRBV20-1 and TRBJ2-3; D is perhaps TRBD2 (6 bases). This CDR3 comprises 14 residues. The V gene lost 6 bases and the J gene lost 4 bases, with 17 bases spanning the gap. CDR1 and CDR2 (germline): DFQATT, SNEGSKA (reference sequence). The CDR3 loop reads CSAINSGGADTQYF. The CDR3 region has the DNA TGCAGTGCGATCAACTCTGGAGGGGCAGATACGCAGTATTTT.

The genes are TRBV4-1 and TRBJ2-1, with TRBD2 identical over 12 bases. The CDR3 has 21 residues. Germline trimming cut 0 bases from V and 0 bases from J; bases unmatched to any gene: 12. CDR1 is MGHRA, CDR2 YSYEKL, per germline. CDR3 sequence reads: CASSQEFETSGRADSYNEQFF. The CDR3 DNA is TGCGCCAGCAGCCAAGAGTTCGAGACTAGCGGGAGAGCCGACTCCTACAATGAGCAGTTCTTC.

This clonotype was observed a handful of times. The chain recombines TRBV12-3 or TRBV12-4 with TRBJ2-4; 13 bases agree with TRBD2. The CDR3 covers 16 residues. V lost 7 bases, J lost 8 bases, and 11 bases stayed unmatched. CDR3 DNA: TGTGCCAGCACCTCCGGACTAGCGGGAGTCTTAGACATTCAGTACTTC. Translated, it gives CASTSGLAGVLDIQYF.

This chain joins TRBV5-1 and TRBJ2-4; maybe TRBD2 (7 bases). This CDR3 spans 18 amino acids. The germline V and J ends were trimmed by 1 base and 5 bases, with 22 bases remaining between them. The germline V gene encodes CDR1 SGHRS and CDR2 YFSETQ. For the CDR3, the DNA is TGCGCCAGCAGCTTGAAGGGGGAGGGCACTCTAATGGAAAACATTCAGTACTTC. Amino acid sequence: CASSLKGEGTLMENIQYF.

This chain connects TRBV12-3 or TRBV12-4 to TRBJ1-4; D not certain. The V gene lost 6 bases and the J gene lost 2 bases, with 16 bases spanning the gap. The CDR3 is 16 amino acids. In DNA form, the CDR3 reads TGTGCCAGCAGACCGCTCCCGGGAAGGACTAATGAAAAACTGTTTTTT. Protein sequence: CASRPLPGRTNEKLFF.

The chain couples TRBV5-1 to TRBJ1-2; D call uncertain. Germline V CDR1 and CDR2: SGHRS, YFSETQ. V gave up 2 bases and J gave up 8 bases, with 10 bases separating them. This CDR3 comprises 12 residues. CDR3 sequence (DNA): TGCGCCAGCAGCTTATACAGATCGGGCTACACCTTC. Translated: CASSLYRSGYTF. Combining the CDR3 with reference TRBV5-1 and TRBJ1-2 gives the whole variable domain KAGVTQTPRYLIKTRGQQVTLSCSPISGHRSVSWYQQTPGQGLQFLFEYFSETQRNKGNFPGRFSGRQFSNSRSEMNVSTLELGDSALYLCASSLYRSGYTFGSGTRLTVV.

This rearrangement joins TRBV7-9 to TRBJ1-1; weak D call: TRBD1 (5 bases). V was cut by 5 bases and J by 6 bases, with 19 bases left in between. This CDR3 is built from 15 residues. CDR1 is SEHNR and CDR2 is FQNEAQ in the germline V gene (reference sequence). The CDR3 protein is CASSRGALSQPEAFF. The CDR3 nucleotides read TGTGCCAGCAGCCGCGGGGCTTTGTCCCAACCTGAAGCTTTCTTT.

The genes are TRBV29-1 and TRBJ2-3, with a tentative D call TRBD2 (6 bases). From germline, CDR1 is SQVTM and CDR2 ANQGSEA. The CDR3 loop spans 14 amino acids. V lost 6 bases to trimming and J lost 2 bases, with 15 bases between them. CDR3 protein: CSVSGTPITDTQYF. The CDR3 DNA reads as TGCAGCGTATCAGGGACTCCCATCACAGATACGCAGTATTTT.

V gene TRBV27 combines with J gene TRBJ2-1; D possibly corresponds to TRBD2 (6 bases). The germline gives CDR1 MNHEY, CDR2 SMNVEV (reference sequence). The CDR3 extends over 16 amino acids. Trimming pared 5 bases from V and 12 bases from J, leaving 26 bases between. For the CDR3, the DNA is TGTGCCAGCAGTCGCACCCTGGGAGGAGGTCGCGTCGGGCAGTTCTTC. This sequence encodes CASSRTLGGGRVGQFF.

The CDR3 reads CASSWDGGTTEAFF. CDR3 sequence (DNA): TGCGCCAGCAGCTGGGACGGGGGGACCACTGAAGCTTTCTTT. The chain joins TRBV5-1 to TRBJ1-1; tentative D call: TRBD1 (5 bases). V dropped 3 bases and J dropped 4 bases, with 13 bases sitting between them. Germline loops: CDR1 SGHRS, CDR2 YFSETQ. This CDR3 contains 14 residues.

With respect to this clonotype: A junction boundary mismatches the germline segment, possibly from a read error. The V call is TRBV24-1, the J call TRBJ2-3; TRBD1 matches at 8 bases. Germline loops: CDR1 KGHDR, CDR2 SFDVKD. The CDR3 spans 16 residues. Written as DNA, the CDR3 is TGTGCCACCAGTGATGTCGGACAGGGAGACACAGCTACGCAGTATTTT. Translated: CATSDVGQGDTATQYF.

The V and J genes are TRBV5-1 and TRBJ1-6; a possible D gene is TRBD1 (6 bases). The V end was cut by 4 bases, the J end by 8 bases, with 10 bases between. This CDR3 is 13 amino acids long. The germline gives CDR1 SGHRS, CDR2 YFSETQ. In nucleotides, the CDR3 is TGCGCCAGCAGCCCCCAGGGGTATTCACCCCTCCACTTT. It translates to CASSPQGYSPLHF.

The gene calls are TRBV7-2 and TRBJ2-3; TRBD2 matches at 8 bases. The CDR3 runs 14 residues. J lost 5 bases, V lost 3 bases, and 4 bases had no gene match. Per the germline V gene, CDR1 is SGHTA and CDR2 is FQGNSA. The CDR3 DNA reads TGTGCCAGCAGCTTGGGACTAGACATAGATACGCAGTATTTT. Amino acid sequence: CASSLGLDIDTQYF. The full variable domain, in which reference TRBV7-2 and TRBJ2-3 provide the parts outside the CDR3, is GAGVSQSPSNKVTEKGKDVELRCDPISGHTALYWYRQSLGQGLEFLIYFQGNSAPDKSGLPSDRFSAERTGGSVSTLTIQRTQQEDSAVYLCASSLGLDIDTQYFGPGTRLTVL.

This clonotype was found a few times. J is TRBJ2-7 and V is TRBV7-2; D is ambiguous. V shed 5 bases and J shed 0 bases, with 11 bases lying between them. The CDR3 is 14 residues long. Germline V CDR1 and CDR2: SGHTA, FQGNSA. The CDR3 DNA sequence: TGTGCCAGCAGCCTCTTTTCAAGCTCCTACGAGCAGTACTTC. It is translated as CASSLFSSSYEQYF.

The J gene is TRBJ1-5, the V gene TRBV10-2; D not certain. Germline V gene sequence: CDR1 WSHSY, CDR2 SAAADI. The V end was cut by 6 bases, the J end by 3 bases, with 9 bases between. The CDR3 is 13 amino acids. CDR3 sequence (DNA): TGCGCCAGCAGCGGCCGACACAATCAGCCCCAGCATTTT. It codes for CASSGRHNQPQHF.

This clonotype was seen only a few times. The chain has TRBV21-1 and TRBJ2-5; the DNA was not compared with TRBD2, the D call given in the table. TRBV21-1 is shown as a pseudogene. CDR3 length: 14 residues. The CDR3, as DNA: TGTGCCAGCAGCAACGGGGGAGGGAAAGAGACCCAGTACTTC. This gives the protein CASSNGGGKETQYF.

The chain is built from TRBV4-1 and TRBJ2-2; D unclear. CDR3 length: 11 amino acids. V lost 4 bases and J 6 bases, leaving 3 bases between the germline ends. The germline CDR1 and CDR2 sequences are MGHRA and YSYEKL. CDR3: CASSRSGELFF. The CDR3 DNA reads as TGCGCCAGCAGCCGTTCCGGGGAGCTGTTTTTT.

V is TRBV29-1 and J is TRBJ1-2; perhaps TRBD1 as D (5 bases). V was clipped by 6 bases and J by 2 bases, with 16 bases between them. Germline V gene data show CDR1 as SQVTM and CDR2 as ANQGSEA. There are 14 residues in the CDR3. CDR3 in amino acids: CSVIRDGLNYGYTF. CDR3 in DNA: TGCAGCGTCATCCGGGACGGCCTAAACTATGGCTACACCTTC. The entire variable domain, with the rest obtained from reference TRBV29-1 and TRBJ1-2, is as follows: SAVISQKPSRDICQRGTSLTIQCQVDSQVTMMFWYRQQPGQSLTLIATANQGSEATYESGFVIDKFPISRPNLTFSTLTVSNMSPEDSSIYLCSVIRDGLNYGYTFGSGTRLTVV.

As DNA, the CDR3 is TGCAGTGCTAGTCAACCGACTGGTGGCTACACCTTC. It encodes CSASQPTGGYTF. The chain is built from TRBV20-1 and TRBJ1-2; D is unclear. Deletions cut 3 bases from V and 7 bases from J, with 12 bases between. Germline V lookup: CDR1 DFQATT, CDR2 SNEGSKA (reference sequence). This CDR3 has 12 residues.

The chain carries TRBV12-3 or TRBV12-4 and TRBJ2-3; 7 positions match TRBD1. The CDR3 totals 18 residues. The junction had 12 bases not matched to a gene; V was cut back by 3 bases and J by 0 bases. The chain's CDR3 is CASSFPPGQSPSTDTQYF. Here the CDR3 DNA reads TGTGCCAGCAGTTTCCCCCCGGGACAGAGTCCTAGCACAGATACGCAGTATTTT.